One and the same sample provided the 30 T cell receptor beta chains below, sequenced in a study of cytomegalovirus exposure and HLA in healthy donors. Primers for the PCR totalled 60 Vbeta and 13 Jbeta. Libraries were prepared by immunoSEQ multiplex PCR; TCRdb keeps only in-frame clonotypes and omits some of them. There are around 70,000 clones in the sample; approximately 67% occur only once, and roughly 2.8% lies in the top ten. The sequenced material came from PBMCs. The receptors were sampled from a young man in good health and CMV-seronegative.

This rearrangement joins TRBV19 to TRBJ1-1; D unresolved. This CDR3 spans 14 amino acids. V lost 2 bases, J lost 2 bases, and 9 bases lay in between. Germline values: CDR1 LNHDA, CDR2 SQIVND (reference sequence). CDR3: CASSIRPGNTEAFF. The CDR3 nucleotides read TGTGCCAGTAGTATAAGGCCAGGCAACACTGAAGCTTTCTTT.

In regard to this clone: This is likely a read error, given that the CDR3 carries no conserved phenylalanine or tryptophan at its end. The V gene is TRBV6-5, the J gene TRBJ2-7; 7 nucleotides match TRBD1. Germline lookup yields CDR1 MNHEY and CDR2 SVGAGI. The CDR3 sequence is 12 residues long. The CDR3 sequence is CEGDRCSYEQYL. The CDR3 region has the DNA TGCGAGGGGGACAGATGCTCCTACGAGCAGTACCTC.

The chain is built from TRBV2 and TRBJ1-1; D gene ambiguous. The germline V gene encodes CDR1 SNHLY and CDR2 FYNNEI. This CDR3 is 14 amino acids long. The V end was cut by 8 bases, the J end by 3 bases, with 16 bases between. The CDR3 coding sequence is TGTGCCAGCCGCCTTTTTTTCCCGGACACTGAAGCTTTCTTT. It translates to CASRLFFPDTEAFF.

The chain combines TRBV4-2 with TRBJ1-1; D gene ambiguous. Trimming stripped 0 bases from V and 2 bases from J, with 13 bases between. The V gene's germline CDR1 is LGHNA and CDR2 YNFKEQ. This CDR3 has 16 residues. The CDR3 nucleotides read TGTGCCAGCAGCCAAGATTCCAGCCGAGGAAACACTGAAGCTTTCTTT. The encoded protein is CASSQDSSRGNTEAFF.

The rearrangement uses TRBV27 and TRBJ2-1; 7 positions agree with TRBD2. This CDR3 has 17 amino acids. CDR1 and CDR2 from the germline V gene are MNHEY and SMNVEV (reference sequence). After removal of 6 bases from V and 5 bases from J, the junction contained 16 bases not matched to a gene. The CDR3 bases are TGTGCCAGCAGACCAAGTGGCGGGGGACGGTTGAACAATGAGCAGTTCTTC. Residues: CASRPSGGGRLNNEQFF.

Written as DNA, the CDR3 is TGTGCCAGCAGCGTAATGTTGTTGGGACACCCGAACACTGAAGCTTTCTTT. It translates to CASSVMLLGHPNTEAFF. This chain uses TRBV9 with TRBJ1-1; D is perhaps TRBD1 (6 bases). V lost 1 base to trimming and J lost 1 base, with 17 bases between them. Germline V gene sequence: CDR1 SGDLS, CDR2 YYNGEE. CDR3 size: 17 residues.

This clone appeared once. CDR3 DNA: TGTGCCAGCAGCTTAGAGGGAACTAGCGGGGGGATGGAGACCCAGTACTTC. Protein: CASSLEGTSGGMETQYF. The chain couples TRBV7-2 to TRBJ2-5; 12 nucleotides line up with TRBD2. The CDR3 has 17 residues. The germline V gene encodes CDR1 SGHTA and CDR2 FQGNSA. J gave up 5 bases and V 1 base, and 8 bases lay outside the gene matches.

The chain is built from TRBV7-2 and TRBJ2-1, with TRBD2 matching 14 bases. The germline V gene has CDR1 SGHTA and CDR2 FQGNSA. This CDR3 spans 15 amino acids. V lost 6 bases and J lost 9; bases outside the gene matches: 7. The CDR3 is CASRFGTSGGFEQFF. In DNA, the CDR3 is TGTGCCAGCAGATTTGGGACTAGCGGGGGTTTTGAGCAGTTCTTC.

CDR3 protein: CASSYSSRPSNQPQHF. Written as DNA, the CDR3 is TGTGCCAGCAGTTACTCTAGCCGGCCTAGCAATCAGCCCCAGCATTTT. The chain recombines TRBV6-5 with TRBJ1-5; no clear D. Trimming removed 0 bases at V and 0 bases at J, with 9 bases between. Germline-derived CDR1 and CDR2 are MNHEY and SVGAGI. The CDR3 runs 16 residues.

The chain couples TRBV6-5 to TRBJ2-1, with 10 bases aligning to TRBD2. This CDR3 is 15 amino acids long. With 2 bases clipped from V and 7 bases from J, the junction kept 5 bases outside the gene matches. The germline CDR1 and CDR2 sequences are MNHEY and SVGAGI. The CDR3 is CASSYVPSGGNEQFF. The CDR3 bases are TGTGCCAGCAGTTACGTACCTAGCGGGGGTAATGAGCAGTTCTTC.

This chain connects TRBV2 to TRBJ1-1; D is uncertain. V lost 6 bases and J lost 6, with 8 bases in between. The germline V gene encodes CDR1 SNHLY and CDR2 FYNNEI. This CDR3 contains 11 residues. This CDR3 reads CASSSGPEAFF. The DNA for the CDR3 is TGTGCCAGCAGCTCAGGTCCTGAAGCTTTCTTT.

The rearrangement links TRBV2 to TRBJ2-2, with 8 bases fitting TRBD1. The CDR3 is made up of 15 amino acids. Germline trimming cut 4 bases from V and 4 bases from J; bases unmatched to any gene: 5. Germline CDR1 reads SNHLY; CDR2 reads FYNNEI. The CDR3 DNA reads as TGTGCCAGCAGTGGGTCGCAGGGGGCCACCGGGGAGCTGTTTTTT. Its translation is CASSGSQGATGELFF.

This clone is deemed medium-sized. The chain is built from TRBV6-1 and TRBJ2-7, with a tentative D call TRBD1 (6 bases). Per the germline V gene, CDR1 is MNHNS and CDR2 is SASEGT. This CDR3 has 14 amino acids. V shed 4 bases and J shed 3 bases, with 13 bases lying between them. In DNA, the CDR3 is TGTGCCAGCAGTGCGGGACATGGATACTACGAGCAGTACTTC. It is translated as CASSAGHGYYEQYF.

This clone showed up just a few times. The chain has TRBV5-4 and TRBJ2-7; TRBD1 agrees at 11 bases. CDR3 length: 16 amino acids. Germline assignment: CDR1 SGHNT and CDR2 YYREEE (reference sequence). The ends lost 4 bases at V and 4 bases at J; junction bases unmatched: 10. The CDR3 reads CASSIEDRGQGYEQYF. The CDR3 nucleotides read TGTGCCAGCAGCATAGAGGACAGGGGGCAGGGTTACGAGCAGTACTTC.

Written as DNA, the CDR3 is TGTGCCATCAGTGAACAGGGGGCAACACCCGGGGAGCTGTTTTTT. This gives the protein CAISEQGATPGELFF. The chain links TRBV10-3 to TRBJ2-2, with TRBD1 matching over 9 bases. The J segment lost 6 bases and the V segment lost 3 bases, leaving 5 bases of the junction unmatched. The length of the CDR3 is 15 residues. Per germline, CDR1 ENHRY and CDR2 SYGVKD.

In its sample, this clone was seen a few times. V usage is TRBV13 and J usage is TRBJ1-6; 10 bases are shared with TRBD1. J was trimmed by 10 bases and V by 1 base; bases with no gene match: 4. This CDR3 comprises 15 residues. Germline CDR1 is PRHDT and CDR2 is FYEKMQ (reference sequence). This CDR3 is CASSLAGTGESPLHF. The CDR3 region has the DNA TGTGCCAGCAGCTTAGCCGGGACAGGGGAGTCACCCCTCCACTTT.

The chain employs TRBV19 and TRBJ2-2; D remains unclear. This CDR3 is 13 amino acids long. Germline V CDR1 and CDR2: LNHDA, SQIVND (reference sequence). Trimming cost V 4 bases and J 5 bases, with 8 bases left between them. CDR3: CASSSIETGELFF. The CDR3, as DNA: TGTGCCAGTAGTAGCATAGAGACCGGGGAGCTGTTTTTT.

This clone occurred a few times. V and J are TRBV5-1 and TRBJ2-7; 7 positions match TRBD1. Germline CDR1 and CDR2: SGHRS and YFSETQ. The V segment lost 4 bases and the J segment 3 bases; nucleotides outside the gene matches: 1. CDR3 length: 12 residues. CDR3 sequence (DNA): TGCGCCAGCAGCAGACAGGGCTACGAGCAGTACTTC. It codes for CASSRQGYEQYF.

This rearrangement joins TRBV7-8 to TRBJ2-7; D gene ambiguous. Trimming removed 3 bases from V and 4 bases from J, with 7 bases in between. Germline loops: CDR1 SGHVS, CDR2 FQNEAQ. The CDR3 loop spans 12 amino acids. The CDR3 DNA follows: TGTGCCAGCAGCTTGGAGCGATACGAGCAGTACTTC. Amino acids: CASSLERYEQYF.

The chain recombines TRBV29-1 with TRBJ1-6, with D uncertain. This CDR3 is 14 amino acids long. V was clipped by 5 bases and J by 6 bases, with 14 bases between them. The germline V gene has CDR1 SQVTM and CDR2 ANQGSEA. CDR3 coding DNA: TGCAGCGTTAGGGTGGAGGGCGGTAATTCACCCCTCCACTTT. Protein: CSVRVEGGNSPLHF.

This clone was observed a few times. One end of the junction fails to match germline, which may point to a read error. The chain joins TRBV7-6 to TRBJ2-7, with D possibly being TRBD2 (5 bases). The CDR3 spans 12 residues. Germline loops: CDR1 SGHVS, CDR2 FNYEAQ. CDR3 protein: CASSLDGEPKDF. CDR3 DNA sequence: TGTGCCAGCAGCTTAGACGGGGAGCCCAAAGACTTC.

J is TRBJ1-1 and V is TRBV5-6; TRBD1 might be the D (5 bases). Trimming cost V 4 bases and J 1 base, with 11 bases left between them. CDR1 is SGHDT, CDR2 YYEEEE, per germline. This CDR3 contains 14 residues. CDR3 sequence reads: CASSNGHQNTEAFF. DNA of the CDR3: TGTGCCAGCAGCAACGGACATCAGAACACTGAAGCTTTCTTT.

DNA for the CDR3: TGTGCCAGCTCACCAAGAGAAAACCCAGAGACCCAGTACTTC. Translated, it gives CASSPRENPETQYF. The rearrangement links TRBV18 to TRBJ2-5, with D uncertain. The germline gives CDR1 KGHSH, CDR2 LQKENI. CDR3 length: 14 amino acids. The ends were cut back, 2 bases at V and 4 bases at J, with 11 bases in the middle.

The V and J genes are TRBV7-9 and TRBJ2-5, with D uncertain. V lost 10 bases, J lost 9 bases, and 18 bases lay in between. The CDR3 sequence is 12 residues long. Germline values: CDR1 SEHNR, CDR2 FQNEAQ (reference sequence). The CDR3 sequence: CATTLTLGPQYF. Here the CDR3 DNA reads TGTGCCACCACCCTAACCCTAGGTCCCCAGTACTTC.

This chain connects TRBV11-2 to TRBJ2-5; 7 bases are shared with TRBD2. The V segment lost 5 bases and the J segment 1 base; nucleotides outside the gene matches: 4. The CDR3 spans 14 residues. Per germline, CDR1 SGHAT and CDR2 FQNNGV. In DNA, the CDR3 is TGTGCCAGCAGCCGGGGAGGGGTCCAAGAGACCCAGTACTTC. Translated, it gives CASSRGGVQETQYF.

The V gene is TRBV6-6, the J gene TRBJ2-5; 9 bases agree with TRBD1. The CDR3 contains 15 residues. Germline V gene lookup returns CDR1 MNHNY and CDR2 SVGAGI (reference sequence). The J segment lost 2 bases and the V segment lost 6 bases, leaving 7 bases of the junction unmatched. The chain's CDR3 is CASRPSDRGQETQYF. CDR3 nucleotide sequence: TGTGCCAGCAGGCCTTCTGACAGGGGGCAAGAGACCCAGTACTTC.

This chain uses TRBV4-1 with TRBJ1-1, with 8 bases matching TRBD1. CDR3 length: 15 amino acids. Per germline, CDR1 MGHRA and CDR2 YSYEKL. V was clipped by 1 base and J by 7 bases; unmatched bases: 8. CDR3 nucleotide sequence: TGCGCCAGCAGCCAAGGGGGACAGGAGATCATTGAAGCTTTCTTT. Translating it yields CASSQGGQEIIEAFF.

In this sample, this clone turned up a few times. The CDR3 region is CASSLGVAGIGNEQFF. The DNA for the CDR3 is TGTGCCAGCAGCCTAGGGGTGGCAGGGATAGGCAATGAGCAGTTCTTC. This chain uses TRBV7-9 with TRBJ2-1; D perhaps matches TRBD1 (5 bases). This CDR3 is 16 amino acids long. Trimming left V 5 bases short and J 6 bases short, with 20 bases between. Germline CDR1 SEHNR, CDR2 FQNEAQ (reference sequence).

The rearrangement links TRBV30 to TRBJ1-4; TRBD1 might be the D (5 bases). V was pared by 2 bases and J by 8 bases, with 15 bases between. The CDR3 extends over 14 amino acids. CDR1 GTSNPN and CDR2 SVGIG come from the germline V gene (reference sequence). In nucleotides, the CDR3 is TGTGCCTGGAGTAAAGAAGCGGGGGTAGAAAAACTGTTTTTT. This codes for CAWSKEAGVEKLFF.

CDR3 sequence reads: CASSQEVAGAYNEQFF. Here the CDR3 DNA reads TGCGCCAGCAGCCAAGAAGTAGCGGGGGCATACAATGAGCAGTTCTTC. The chain carries TRBV4-1 and TRBJ2-1; 9 bases align to TRBD2. J was trimmed by 4 bases and V by 0 bases; bases with no gene match: 4. CDR1 and CDR2 from the germline V gene are MGHRA and YSYEKL. The CDR3 sequence is 16 residues long.